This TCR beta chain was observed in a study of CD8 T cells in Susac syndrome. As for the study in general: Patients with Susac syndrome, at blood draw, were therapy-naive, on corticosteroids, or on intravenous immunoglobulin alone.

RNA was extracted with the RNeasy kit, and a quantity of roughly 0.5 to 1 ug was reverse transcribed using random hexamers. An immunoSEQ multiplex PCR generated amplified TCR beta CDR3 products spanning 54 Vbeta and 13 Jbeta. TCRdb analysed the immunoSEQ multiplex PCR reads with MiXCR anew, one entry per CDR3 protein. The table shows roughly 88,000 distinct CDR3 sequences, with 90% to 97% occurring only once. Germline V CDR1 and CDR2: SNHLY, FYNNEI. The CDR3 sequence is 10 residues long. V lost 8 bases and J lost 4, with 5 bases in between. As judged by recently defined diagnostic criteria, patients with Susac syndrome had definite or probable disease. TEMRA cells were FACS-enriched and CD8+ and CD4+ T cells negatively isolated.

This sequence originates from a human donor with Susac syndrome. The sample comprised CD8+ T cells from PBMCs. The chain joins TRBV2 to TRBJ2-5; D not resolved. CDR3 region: CASRGETQYF. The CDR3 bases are TGTGCCAGCCGTGGAGAGACCCAGTACTTC.